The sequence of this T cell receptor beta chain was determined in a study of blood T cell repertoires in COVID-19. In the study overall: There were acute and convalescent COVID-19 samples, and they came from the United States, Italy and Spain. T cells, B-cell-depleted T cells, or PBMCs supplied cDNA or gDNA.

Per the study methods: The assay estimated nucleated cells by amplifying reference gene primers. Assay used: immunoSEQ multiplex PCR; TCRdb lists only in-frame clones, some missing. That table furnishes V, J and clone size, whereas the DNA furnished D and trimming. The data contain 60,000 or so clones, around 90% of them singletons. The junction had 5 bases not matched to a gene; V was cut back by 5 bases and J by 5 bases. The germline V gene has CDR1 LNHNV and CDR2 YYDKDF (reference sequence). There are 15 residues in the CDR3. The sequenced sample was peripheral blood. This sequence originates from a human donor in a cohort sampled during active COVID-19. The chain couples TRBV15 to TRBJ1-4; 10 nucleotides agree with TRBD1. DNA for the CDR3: TGTGCCACCAGCTCGCGGACAGGGGGGAATGAAAAACTGTTTTTT. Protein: CATSSRTGGNEKLFF.